This T cell receptor (beta chain) was sequenced during a study of blood T cell repertoires in COVID-19. Study context: Collection of acute and convalescent COVID-19 samples took place in the United States, Italy and Spain. The cDNA or gDNA used as material had been derived from T cells, B-cell-depleted T cells, or PBMCs.

Clones were read by immunoSEQ multiplex PCR, and TCRdb kept only the in-frame ones, dropping some. The sample contains about 80,000 clones, about four fifths of which appear only once. Germline CDR1 is SGHRS and CDR2 is YFSETQ. The CDR3 is 17 residues long. V was cut by 0 bases and J by 5 bases, with 20 bases left in between. This TCR came from a human donor in a cohort sampled during active COVID-19. The gene calls are TRBV5-1 and TRBJ1-1; D remains ambiguous. The sample was peripheral blood. This CDR3 reads CASSLGTVGGRRTEAFF. CDR3 bases: TGCGCCAGCAGCTTGGGAACTGTTGGAGGGAGAAGGACTGAAGCTTTCTTT. The full variable domain, completed using reference TRBV5-1 and TRBJ1-1, is KAGVTQTPRYLIKTRGQQVTLSCSPISGHRSVSWYQQTPGQGLQFLFEYFSETQRNKGNFPGRFSGRQFSNSRSEMNVSTLELGDSALYLCASSLGTVGGRRTEAFFGQGTRLTVV.